This record concerns one T cell receptor beta chain sequence. The data were taken from a study of blood T cell repertoires in COVID-19. Study information: The origin of the acute and convalescent COVID-19 samples was the United States, Italy and Spain.

Participants, about 18 to 90 years old, spanned under 25 US areas. CDR1 is SGDLS, CDR2 YYNGEE, per germline. The CDR3 runs to 15 residues. V dropped 4 bases and J dropped 5; count of bases not matched to a gene: 8. Sequenced by immunoSEQ multiplex PCR; TCRdb stores in-frame clones only, minus some. The sample lists about 280,000 clones, about 90% occurring once. What was sequenced was PBMCs or T cells enriched from blood (not recorded which). The source of this sequence is a woman in her twenties or thirties with acute COVID-19. The gene calls are TRBV9 and TRBJ2-7; 11 bases map to TRBD2. CDR3 amino acids: CASSRVAGGIDEQYF. CDR3 DNA: TGTGCCAGCAGCAGGGTAGCGGGAGGGATCGACGAGCAGTACTTC.